This TCR beta chain was recovered during a study of shared clonotypes between healthy human individuals. Study-level points and caveats: Clonotypes that were shared across a handful of donors made up around 5% of naive CD4 clonotypes. What naive subsets generally showed was a larger estimated richness than memory subsets showed.

TCRdb's table, derived via immunoSEQ multiplex PCR, lists solely in-frame clones and lacks some. The table shows some 1,100,000 clones, with around 78% occurring only once. Germline V gene lookup returns CDR1 MGHDK and CDR2 SYGVNS. V lost 5 bases, J lost 1 base, and 9 bases lay in between. CDR3 length: 13 residues. Regarding this clone: What it binds is unknown.

Sequenced sample: memory CD4+ T cells from PBMCs. Subset specified: CD45RA-negative fraction. The J gene is TRBJ2-7, the V gene TRBV25-1, with D possibly matching TRBD1 (5 bases). The sequence was obtained from a man aged 18 to 30 in good health. Some clones in this sample may be carry-over from other donors' samples. The CDR3 nucleotides are TGTGCCAGCAGTTCCGCAGGGTCCTACGAGCAGTACTTC. It translates to CASSSAGSYEQYF.